A single sample gave rise to the 11 T cell receptor beta chains below, sequenced in a study of blood T cell repertoires in COVID-19. The protocol was immunoSEQ multiplex PCR, while the TCRdb copy is restricted to in-frame clones and leaves out a portion. Among tens of thousands of clones listed, 80% to 95% were seen once. The sequenced material came from peripheral blood. These receptor sequences come from a woman aged 80 or older with acute or convalescent COVID-19.

This sequence joins TRBV16 and TRBJ1-1, with TRBD1 identical over 7 bases. Germline trimming cut 4 bases from V and 7 bases from J; bases unmatched to any gene: 9. The germline CDR1 and CDR2 sequences are KGHSY and FQNENV. The CDR3 length is 14 residues. This CDR3 reads CASSPFSRDSEAFF. The CDR3 region has the DNA TGTGCCAGCAGCCCATTCAGCCGGGACAGTGAAGCTTTCTTT.

This clone was seen just once. The chain employs TRBV1 and TRBJ2-1; the D call of TRBD2 is as the table states it, not checked on the DNA. TRBV1 is classified as a pseudogene. This CDR3 spans 15 amino acids. The CDR3 DNA reads as TGCACCAGCAGCCGATACATCCGGGGTGGGAATGAGCAGTTCTTC. Its protein is CTSSRYIRGGNEQFF.

The chain joins TRBV2 to TRBJ1-1; 9 positions match TRBD1. V dropped 6 bases and J dropped 6; count of bases not matched to a gene: 11. The CDR3 extends over 15 amino acids. Germline CDR1 is SNHLY and CDR2 is FYNNEI. In DNA form, the CDR3 reads TGTGCCAGCAGCGTCACCGGGACAGGGTCCGCTGAAGCTTTCTTT. Protein sequence: CASSVTGTGSAEAFF.

The chain joins TRBV9 to TRBJ1-2; 8 positions match TRBD1. The CDR3 loop spans 14 amino acids. The germline gives CDR1 SGDLS, CDR2 YYNGEE. J gave up 8 bases and V 6 bases, and 12 bases lay outside the gene matches. The CDR3 coding sequence is TGTGCCAGCAACCGACAGGGGCCCCTCGAAGGCTACACCTTC. It yields the protein CASNRQGPLEGYTF.

In DNA, the CDR3 is TGTGCCAGAAGCCCGAGGGAGGGGGTTGGCTACACCTTC. It codes for CARSPREGVGYTF. The chain recombines TRBV5-3 with TRBJ1-2; D is possibly TRBD1 (6 bases). TRBV5-3 is known as an ORF, though its function is uncertain. The V end was cut by 4 bases, the J end by 7 bases, with 14 bases between. The length of the CDR3 is 13 residues.

This chain connects TRBV6-5 to TRBJ2-7; 8 bases match TRBD1. The V gene end was trimmed by 2 bases and the J gene end by 4 bases; junction bases not matched to a gene: 7. Germline assignment: CDR1 MNHEY and CDR2 SVGAGI. The CDR3 spans 15 residues. CDR3 amino acids: CASSYRLDRVYEQYF. CDR3 DNA: TGTGCCAGCAGTTACAGGTTGGACAGGGTTTACGAGCAGTACTTC.

The chain employs TRBV4-1 and TRBJ2-7; 9 bases fit TRBD2. Per germline, CDR1 MGHRA and CDR2 YSYEKL. The CDR3 covers 15 residues. V lost 4 bases to trimming and J lost 3 bases; unmatched junction nucleotides: 7. The CDR3 sequence is CASSPAETSGYEQYF. Here the CDR3 DNA reads TGCGCCAGCAGCCCAGCCGAGACTAGCGGCTACGAGCAGTACTTC.

The CDR3 DNA reads TGTGCCAGCAGCCATGAGACTAGTAGTTTGGCAGATACGCAGTATTTT. As protein: CASSHETSSLADTQYF. The V gene is TRBV3-1 (or the pseudogene TRBV3-2), the J gene TRBJ2-3; perhaps TRBD2 as D (6 bases). V gave up 3 bases and J gave up 4 bases, with 17 bases separating them. CDR3 length: 16 residues. The germline V gene has CDR1 LGHDT and CDR2 YNNKEL (reference sequence).

The V gene is TRBV29-1, the J gene TRBJ2-7; 8 bases agree with TRBD1. CDR3 size: 11 residues. Germline trimming cut 7 bases from V and 5 bases from J; bases unmatched to any gene: 4. Germline CDR1 SQVTM, CDR2 ANQGSEA. The CDR3 coding sequence is TGCAGCGCCAAACAGGGGGACGAGCAGTACTTC. Encoded protein: CSAKQGDEQYF.

The chain employs TRBV11-1 and TRBJ2-7, with D perhaps matching TRBD2 (5 bases). CDR1 is SGHAT, CDR2 FQDESV, per germline (reference sequence). The V and J ends lost 0 bases and 0 bases respectively, with 9 bases between them. The CDR3 is 15 residues long. In DNA form, the CDR3 reads TGTGCCAGCAGCTTAGCGGCCGGACTCTCCTACGAGCAGTACTTC. Encoded protein: CASSLAAGLSYEQYF.

The J gene is TRBJ2-1, the V gene TRBV4-3, with a possible D match to TRBD2 (6 bases). CDR1 and CDR2 from the germline V gene are LGHNA and YSLEER. This CDR3 comprises 17 residues. The germline V and J ends were trimmed by 0 bases and 2 bases, with 14 bases remaining between them. CDR3 nucleotide sequence: TGCGCCAGCAGCCAAGATGCGGGGATGTTTACCTACAATGAGCAGTTCTTC. Translation: CASSQDAGMFTYNEQFF.